This T cell receptor (beta chain) was captured by sequencing in a study of T cell responses to AZD1222 COVID-19 vaccine. Findings and caveats of the study: CD4 TCRs linked to vaccination spanned spike, dominating at 160-218 and 743-854. Repertoires were collected only later (after the peak T cell response had occurred). Clonal diversity may have been underestimated in mostly white British donors. At baseline, just five or six AZD1222 recipients tested seropositive.

The V gene end was trimmed by 6 bases and the J gene end by 7 bases; junction bases not matched to a gene: 13. The germline CDR1 and CDR2 sequences are MNHEY and SVGEGT. This CDR3 contains 16 residues. For this clone: What it recognizes is unknown.

Using immunoSEQ multiplex PCR, the repertoire was profiled, and TCRdb retains in-frame clones only, with some absent. The sample holds 150,000 to 250,000 clones, approximately 93% seen once. This TCR was recovered from an adult who received the AZD1222 COVID-19 vaccine. The chain uses TRBV6-2 or TRBV6-3 and TRBJ1-4; TRBD1 agrees at 8 bases. This specimen consisted of peripheral blood, obtained 28 days after the second AZD1222 dose. For the CDR3, the DNA is TGTGCCAGCAGCCCCATCCAGGGGGCTGTCGCTGAAAAACTGTTTTTT. Translated: CASSPIQGAVAEKLFF.